This T cell receptor (beta chain) was captured in a study of blood T cell repertoires in COVID-19. For the study at large: The analysed material was cDNA or gDNA that came from T cells, B-cell-depleted T cells, or PBMCs.

This table comes from immunoSEQ multiplex PCR, and its TCRdb copy is limited to in-frame clones, with some not included. The data hold fewer than 15,000 clones, with around 80% observed a single time. V dropped 6 bases and J dropped 5 bases, with 19 bases sitting between them. The CDR3 loop spans 15 amino acids. Germline loops: CDR1 MNHEY, CDR2 SVGAGI. What was sequenced was peripheral blood. This TCR was sampled from a human donor in a cohort sampled during active COVID-19. J is TRBJ1-2 and V is TRBV6-5, with D maybe TRBD1 (6 bases). As DNA, the CDR3 is TGTGCCAGCAGCAACCGTGCAGGGGCAGGGTATGGCTACACCTTC. This gives the protein CASSNRAGAGYGYTF.